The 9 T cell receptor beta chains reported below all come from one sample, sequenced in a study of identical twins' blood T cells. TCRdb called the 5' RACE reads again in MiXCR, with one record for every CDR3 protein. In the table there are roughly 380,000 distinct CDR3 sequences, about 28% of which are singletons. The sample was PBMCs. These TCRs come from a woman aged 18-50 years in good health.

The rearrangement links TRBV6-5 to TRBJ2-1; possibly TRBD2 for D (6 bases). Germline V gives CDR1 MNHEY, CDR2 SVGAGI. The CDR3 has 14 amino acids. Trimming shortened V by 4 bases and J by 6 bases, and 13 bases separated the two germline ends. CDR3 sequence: CASSSPGLLNEQFF. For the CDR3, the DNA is TGTGCCAGCAGTTCCCCGGGACTCCTCAATGAGCAGTTCTTC.

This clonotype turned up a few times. CDR3 sequence reads: CSGCGFFQETQYF. CDR3 nucleotide sequence: TGCAGTGGGTGCGGTTTTTTCCAAGAGACCCAGTACTTC. The chain is built from TRBV20-1 and TRBJ2-5; D not resolved. The CDR3 spans 13 residues. V lost 7 bases, J lost 1 base, and 13 bases lay in between. Germline CDR1 and CDR2: DFQATT and SNEGSKA (reference sequence).

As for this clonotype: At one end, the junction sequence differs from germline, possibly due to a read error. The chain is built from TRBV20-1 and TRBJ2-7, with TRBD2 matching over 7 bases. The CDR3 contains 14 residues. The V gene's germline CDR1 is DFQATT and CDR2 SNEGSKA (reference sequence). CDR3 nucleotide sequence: TGCAGTGCCAGAGGACTAGTGGTTGGGTACGAGCAGTACTTC. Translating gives CSARGLVVGYEQYF.

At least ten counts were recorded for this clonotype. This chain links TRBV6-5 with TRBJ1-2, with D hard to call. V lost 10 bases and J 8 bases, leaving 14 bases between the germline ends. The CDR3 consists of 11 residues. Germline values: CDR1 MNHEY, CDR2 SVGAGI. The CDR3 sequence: CATTLGGGYTF. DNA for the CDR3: TGTGCCACCACGTTAGGAGGAGGCTACACCTTC.

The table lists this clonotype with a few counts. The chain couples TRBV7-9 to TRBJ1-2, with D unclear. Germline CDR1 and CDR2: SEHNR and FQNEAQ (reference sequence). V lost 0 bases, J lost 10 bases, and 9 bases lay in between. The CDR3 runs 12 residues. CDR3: CASSLALTAYTF. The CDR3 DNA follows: TGTGCCAGCAGCTTAGCGCTGACGGCCTACACCTTC.

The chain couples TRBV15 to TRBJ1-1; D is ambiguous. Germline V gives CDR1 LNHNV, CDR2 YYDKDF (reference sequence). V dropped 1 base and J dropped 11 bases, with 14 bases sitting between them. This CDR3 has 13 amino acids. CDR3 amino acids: CATSRGSGAKAFF. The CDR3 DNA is TGTGCCACCAGCAGAGGCTCTGGTGCGAAGGCTTTCTTT. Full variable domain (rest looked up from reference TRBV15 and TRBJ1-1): DAMVIQNPRYQVTQFGKPVTLSCSQTLNHNVMYWYQQKSSQAPKLLFHYYDKDFNNEADTPDNFQSRRPNTSFCFLDIRSPGLGDTAMYLCATSRGSGAKAFFGQGTRLTVV.

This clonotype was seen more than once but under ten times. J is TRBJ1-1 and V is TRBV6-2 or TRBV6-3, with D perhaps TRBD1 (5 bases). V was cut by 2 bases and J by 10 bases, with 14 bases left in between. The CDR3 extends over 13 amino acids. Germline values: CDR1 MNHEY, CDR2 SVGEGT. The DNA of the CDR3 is TGTGCCAGCAGTTACAACACAGGAAACCCAGCTTTCTTT. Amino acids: CASSYNTGNPAFF.

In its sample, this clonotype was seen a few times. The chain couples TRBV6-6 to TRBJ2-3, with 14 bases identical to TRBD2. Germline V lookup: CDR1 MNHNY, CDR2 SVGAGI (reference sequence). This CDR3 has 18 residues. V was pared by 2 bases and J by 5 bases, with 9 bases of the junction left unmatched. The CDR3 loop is CASSYGTSGSAARDTQYF. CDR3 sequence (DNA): TGTGCCAGCAGTTACGGGACTAGCGGGAGCGCAGCCCGAGATACGCAGTATTTT.

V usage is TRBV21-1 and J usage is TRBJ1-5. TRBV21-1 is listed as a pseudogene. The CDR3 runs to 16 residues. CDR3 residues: CASSKIEDAVNQPQHF. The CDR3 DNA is TGTGCCAGCAGCAAGATCGAGGACGCCGTCAATCAGCCCCAGCATTTT.